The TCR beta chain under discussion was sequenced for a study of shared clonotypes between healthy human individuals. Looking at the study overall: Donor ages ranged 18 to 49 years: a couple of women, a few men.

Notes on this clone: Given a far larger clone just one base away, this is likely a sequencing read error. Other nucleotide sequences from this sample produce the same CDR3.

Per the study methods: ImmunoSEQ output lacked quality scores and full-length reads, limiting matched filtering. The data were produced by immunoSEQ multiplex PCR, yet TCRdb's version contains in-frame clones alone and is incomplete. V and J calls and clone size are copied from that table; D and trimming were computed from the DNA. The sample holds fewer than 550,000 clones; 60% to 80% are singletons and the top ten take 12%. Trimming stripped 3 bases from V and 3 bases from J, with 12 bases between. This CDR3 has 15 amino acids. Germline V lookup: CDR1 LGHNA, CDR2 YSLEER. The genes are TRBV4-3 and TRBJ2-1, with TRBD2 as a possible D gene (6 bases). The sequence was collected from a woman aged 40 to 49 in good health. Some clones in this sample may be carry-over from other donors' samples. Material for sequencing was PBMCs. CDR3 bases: TGCGCCAGCAGCCAGGTACGGGGGAACTACAATGAGCAGTTCTTC. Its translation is CASSQVRGNYNEQFF.